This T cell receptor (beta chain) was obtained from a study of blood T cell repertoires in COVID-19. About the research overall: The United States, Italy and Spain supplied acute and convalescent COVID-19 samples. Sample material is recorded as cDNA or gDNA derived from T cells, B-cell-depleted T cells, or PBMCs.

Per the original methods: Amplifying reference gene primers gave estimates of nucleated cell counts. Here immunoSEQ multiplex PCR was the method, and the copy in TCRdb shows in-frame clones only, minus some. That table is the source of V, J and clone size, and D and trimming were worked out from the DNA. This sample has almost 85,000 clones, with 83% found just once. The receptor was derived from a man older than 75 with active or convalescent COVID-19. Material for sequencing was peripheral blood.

In nucleotides, the CDR3 is TGTGCCAGCAGCCAATATAGCGGGGGCCTCGGCACCGGGGAGCTGTTTTTT. Protein: CASSQYSGGLGTGELFF. The chain recombines TRBV3-1 (or the pseudogene TRBV3-2) with TRBJ2-2, with TRBD2 identical over 9 bases. Germline V lookup: CDR1 LGHDT, CDR2 YNNKEL (reference sequence). Trimming at V came to 2 bases and at J to 4 bases, leaving 8 bases not matched to a gene. There are 17 residues in the CDR3.